Below, one T cell receptor (beta chain) is given with its context. Its antigen is undetermined. This CDR3 has 13 amino acids. The V end lost 0 bases, the J end lost 6 bases, and 12 bases lay between the germline ends. Per germline, CDR1 GTSNPN and CDR2 SVGIG (reference sequence). The record originates from a study of T cell responses to AZD1222 COVID-19 vaccine. Study-level background: It was second doses at about 4 or about 12 weeks that were pooled. Study-wide points: Reports say nearly half of spike-specific TCRs go after unmutated variant regions. The peak T cell response came first, and repertoires were sampled only after it. With dominance at 160-218 and 743-854, vaccine-associated CD4 TCRs spanned spike.

Profiled with immunoSEQ multiplex PCR; TCRdb holds only in-frame clones, not every one. The sample yields 150,000 to 200,000 clones, almost 95% seen once. The source material was peripheral blood, sampled on day 0 of AZD1222 vaccination. The source of this sequence is an adult in good health. This chain joins TRBV30 and TRBJ2-7, with D tentatively TRBD2 (6 bases). The CDR3 DNA reads TGTGCCTGGAGTGTACTGGGAGGAACCGAGCAGTACTTC. It translates to CAWSVLGGTEQYF.